This T cell receptor (beta chain) was found in a study of blood T cell repertoires in COVID-19. Background on the study: Donors in the United States, Italy and Spain gave samples during acute or convalescent COVID-19. The cDNA or gDNA used as material had been derived from T cells, B-cell-depleted T cells, or PBMCs.

Authors' methods: The authors estimated nucleated cell counts from reference gene primer amplification. TCRdb's copy holds only in-frame clones and misses some; the assay was immunoSEQ multiplex PCR. The V and J calls and clone size come from that table; D and trimming were worked out from the DNA. This sample has approximately 160,000 clones, with 90% found just once. This CDR3 spans 14 amino acids. V gave up 6 bases and J gave up 4 bases, with 12 bases separating them. Germline V lookup: CDR1 WNHNN, CDR2 SYGVQD (reference sequence). V usage is TRBV10-1 and J usage is TRBJ2-2; D might be TRBD2 (6 bases). The receptor's source is a man aged 60-69 years with active or convalescent COVID-19. Input material: peripheral blood. CDR3 DNA: TGCGCCAGCAGGGAGGGGTCGGGCACCGGGGAGCTGTTTTTT. It is translated as CASREGSGTGELFF.